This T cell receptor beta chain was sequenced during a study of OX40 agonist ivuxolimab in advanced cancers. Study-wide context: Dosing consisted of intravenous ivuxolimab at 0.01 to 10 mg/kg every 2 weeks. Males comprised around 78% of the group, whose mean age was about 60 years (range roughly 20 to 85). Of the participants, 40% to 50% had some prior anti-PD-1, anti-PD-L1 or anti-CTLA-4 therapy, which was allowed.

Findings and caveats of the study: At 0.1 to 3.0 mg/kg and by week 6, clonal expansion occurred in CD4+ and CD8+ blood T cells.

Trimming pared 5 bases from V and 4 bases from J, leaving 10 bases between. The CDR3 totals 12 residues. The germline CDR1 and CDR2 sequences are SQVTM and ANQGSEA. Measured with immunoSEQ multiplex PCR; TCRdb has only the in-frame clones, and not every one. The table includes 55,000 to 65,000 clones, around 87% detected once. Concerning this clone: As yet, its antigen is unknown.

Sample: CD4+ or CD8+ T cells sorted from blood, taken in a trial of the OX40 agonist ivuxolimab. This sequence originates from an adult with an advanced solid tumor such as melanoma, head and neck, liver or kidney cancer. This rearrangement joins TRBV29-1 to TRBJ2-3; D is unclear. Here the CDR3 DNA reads TGCAGCGTTCAAGGTGCGGCAGATACGCAGTATTTT. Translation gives CSVQGAADTQYF.